This TCR beta chain was sequenced in a study of cytomegalovirus exposure and HLA in healthy donors. Points from the study as a whole: In vitro checks showed that three CMV-associated chains really do target CMV antigens. A later analysis, which compared TCR beta chains of equal frequency, found the HLA-associated ones more clonally expanded. In a later analysis, across HLA loci, associated TCR counts were highest for DRB1, lowest for HLA-C.

Germline values: CDR1 SGHVS, CDR2 FQNEAQ. CDR3 size: 17 residues. V was shortened by 1 base and J by 5 bases, with 17 bases between the two germline ends. In the case of this clone: Its specificity is not known.

13 Jbeta primers and 60 Vbeta primers were used for the PCR. The assay was immunoSEQ multiplex PCR, and TCRdb's table has in-frame clones only and misses some. The sample yields some 150,000 clones, about 83% seen once. Sequencing input: PBMCs. The TCR was taken from a middle-aged woman in good health and CMV-seronegative. The chain is built from TRBV7-8 and TRBJ1-4; unclear D gene. The CDR3 here is CASSLGTLRDLNEKLFF. The DNA of the CDR3 is TGTGCCAGCAGCTTAGGAACCCTTAGAGATTTGAATGAAAAACTGTTTTTT.